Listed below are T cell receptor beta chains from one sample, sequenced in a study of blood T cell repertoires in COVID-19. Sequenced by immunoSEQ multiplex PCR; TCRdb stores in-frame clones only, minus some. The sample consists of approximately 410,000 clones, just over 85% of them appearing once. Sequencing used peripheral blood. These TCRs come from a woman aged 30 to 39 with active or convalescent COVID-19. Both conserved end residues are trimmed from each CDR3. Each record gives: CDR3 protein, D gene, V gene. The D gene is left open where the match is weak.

cdr3_aa: ASSRFTVFGAPNTGELF
d_call: -
v_call: TRBV5-6

cdr3_aa: ASNDRRMNTEAF
d_call: -
v_call: TRBV6-5

cdr3_aa: ASSTSSGFPGANVLT
d_call: -
v_call: TRBV25-1

cdr3_aa: ASSERTGMGEKLF
d_call: TRBD1
v_call: TRBV6-1

cdr3_aa: VLGQANTGELF
d_call: TRBD1
v_call: TRBV12-3/TRBV12-4

cdr3_aa: ASSFDLTGALYGYT
d_call: TRBD1
v_call: TRBV28

cdr3_aa: ASFGQVGNEQF
d_call: TRBD1
v_call: TRBV6-5

cdr3_aa: ASSLSGLGNTIY
d_call: -
v_call: TRBV5-1

cdr3_aa: ASRYTGGSYNEQF
d_call: TRBD1
v_call: TRBV6-5

cdr3_aa: ASSVTGGLSGANVLT
d_call: TRBD1
v_call: TRBV25-1

cdr3_aa: ASSSRGAGELF
d_call: -
v_call: TRBV27

cdr3_aa: ASSERQNTEAF
d_call: -
v_call: TRBV10-1